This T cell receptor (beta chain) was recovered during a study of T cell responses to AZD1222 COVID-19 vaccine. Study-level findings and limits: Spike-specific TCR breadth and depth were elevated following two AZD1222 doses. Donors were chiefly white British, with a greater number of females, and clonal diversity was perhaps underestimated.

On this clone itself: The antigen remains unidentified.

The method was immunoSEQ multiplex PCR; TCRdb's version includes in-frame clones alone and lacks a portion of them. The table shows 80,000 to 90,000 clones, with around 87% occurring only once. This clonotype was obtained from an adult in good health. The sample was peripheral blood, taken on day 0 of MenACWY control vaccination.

The CDR3 region is CASSEGQRAKNIQYF. The DNA of the CDR3 is TGTGCCAGCAGCGAGGGACAGAGAGCCAAAAACATTCAGTACTTC. The J gene is TRBJ2-4, the V gene TRBV7-2, with 7 bases identical to TRBD1. The trim removed 5 bases at V and 0 bases at J, leaving 4 bases unmatched. This CDR3 has 15 amino acids. The V gene's germline CDR1 is SGHTA and CDR2 FQGNSA.